This T cell receptor beta chain was recorded in a study of blood T cell repertoires in COVID-19. CDR3 size: 16 residues. The germline V and J ends were trimmed by 0 bases and 0 bases, with 12 bases remaining between them. Looked up from germline, CDR1 is GTSNPN and CDR2 is SVGIG (reference sequence). Profiled with immunoSEQ multiplex PCR; TCRdb holds only in-frame clones, not every one. The profile shows 250,000 to 350,000 clones, 75% to 90% of them singletons. The V gene is TRBV30, the J gene TRBJ1-5; D not certain. The receptor was derived from a woman aged 30 to 39 with active or convalescent COVID-19. Sequencing used peripheral blood. The CDR3 region is CAWSVLGENSNQPQHF. As DNA, the CDR3 is TGTGCCTGGAGTGTACTGGGAGAGAATAGCAATCAGCCCCAGCATTTT.